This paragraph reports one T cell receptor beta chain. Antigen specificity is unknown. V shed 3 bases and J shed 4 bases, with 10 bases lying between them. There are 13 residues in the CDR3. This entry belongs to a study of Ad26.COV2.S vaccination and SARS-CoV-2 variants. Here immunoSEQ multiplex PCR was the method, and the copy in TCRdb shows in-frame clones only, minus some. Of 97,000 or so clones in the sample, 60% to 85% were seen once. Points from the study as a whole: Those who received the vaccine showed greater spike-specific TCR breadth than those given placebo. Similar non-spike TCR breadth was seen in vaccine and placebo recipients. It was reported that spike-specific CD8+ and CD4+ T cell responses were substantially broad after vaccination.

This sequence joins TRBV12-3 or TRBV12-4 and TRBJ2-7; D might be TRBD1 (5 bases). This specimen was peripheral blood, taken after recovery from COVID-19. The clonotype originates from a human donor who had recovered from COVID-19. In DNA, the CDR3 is TGTGCCAGCAGTTTTGGGCCAGGGTACGAGCAGTACTTC. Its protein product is CASSFGPGYEQYF.